This T cell receptor beta chain was obtained from a study of graft-versus-host responses after intestinal transplantation. Study as a whole: Each recipient received anti-thymocyte globulin induction, then tacrolimus and steroids for approximately 3 years. General observations from the study: Recipient marrow showed GvH clones, some seen first in ileum or blood.

Comments on this clone: Its antigen remains unknown.

Graft tissue processing released intraepithelial and lamina propria lymphocytes. Clones were read by immunoSEQ multiplex PCR, and TCRdb kept only the in-frame ones, dropping some. The data contain 10,000 to 15,000 clones, 70% to 80% of them singletons. This CDR3 has 20 residues. The clonotype was recovered from a human patient who received an intestinal transplant, so some T cells may come from the graft donor. Sequencing was performed on ileum tissue, taken about 150 days after intestinal transplantation. The J gene is TRBJ1-5, the V gene TRBV12-2; TRBD1, the D gene given by the table, was not confirmed from the DNA. TRBV12-2 is marked as a pseudogene. CDR3 sequence: CASRLPGQALTGDSNQPQHF. DNA for the CDR3: TGTGCAAGTCGCTTACCGGGACAGGCATTAACTGGTGATAGCAATCAGCCCCAGCATTTT.